The 14 T cell receptor beta chains given below trace back to one sample, sequenced in a study of shared clonotypes between healthy human individuals. Measured with immunoSEQ multiplex PCR; TCRdb has only the in-frame clones, and not every one. The table includes about 580,000 clones, 98% detected once. Naive CD8 cells lacked CD45RO and underwent positive selection for CCR7, leaving out terminally differentiated effector memory CD45RA+ cells. Material for sequencing was naive CD8+ T cells sorted from blood. The receptors derive from a man aged 30-40 years in good health.

This sequence joins TRBV7-2 and TRBJ2-7, with no clear D. The CDR3 consists of 13 residues. Germline V lookup: CDR1 SGHTA, CDR2 FQGNSA. Trimming took 2 bases from V and 2 from J, leaving 7 bases between them. The CDR3, as DNA: TGTGCCAGCAGCTTATACAGAACCTACGAGCAGTACTTC. Protein sequence: CASSLYRTYEQYF.

This clone has a single count. The genes are TRBV4-1 and TRBJ2-1; D is possibly TRBD2 (5 bases). Trimming took 3 bases from V and 8 from J, leaving 23 bases between them. This CDR3 has 17 amino acids. The germline V gene encodes CDR1 MGHRA and CDR2 YSYEKL. Here the CDR3 DNA reads TGCGCCAGCAGCCAGGTCCTTTGGCGGAGCCTCGGGGATGAGCAGTTCTTC. This gives the protein CASSQVLWRSLGDEQFF.

The rearrangement joins TRBV11-2 to TRBJ2-7, with D possibly TRBD2 on 6 matching bases. CDR3 size: 16 residues. V gave up 5 bases and J gave up 2 bases, with 19 bases separating them. CDR1 is SGHAT, CDR2 FQNNGV, per germline. CDR3 DNA: TGTGCCAGCAGCATCGGGACTTCCATGGCCCCCTACGAGCAGTACTTC. Its translation is CASSIGTSMAPYEQYF.

This rearrangement joins TRBV28 to TRBJ2-7; 15 bases fit TRBD2. The germline V gene encodes CDR1 MDHEN and CDR2 SYDVKM. The J segment lost 2 bases and the V segment lost 5 bases, leaving 13 bases of the junction unmatched. The CDR3 totals 19 residues. The CDR3: CASSSPGLAGGYLPYEQYF. CDR3 sequence (DNA): TGTGCCAGCAGTAGCCCGGGACTAGCGGGAGGCTACCTACCCTACGAGCAGTACTTC.

The chain links TRBV11-3 to TRBJ2-7; D is uncertain. The CDR3 covers 12 residues. Germline loops: CDR1 SGHNT, CDR2 YENEEA. Between the trimmed V and J ends, which lost 5 bases and 3 bases, there was a span of 8 bases. The CDR3 loop is CASSQDGYEQYF. CDR3 coding DNA: TGTGCCAGCAGCCAGGACGGCTACGAGCAGTACTTC.

Regarding this clone: Other DNA sequences of this sample code for an identical CDR3. V is TRBV9 and J is TRBJ2-1; D possibly corresponds to TRBD2 (5 bases). Germline assignment: CDR1 SGDLS and CDR2 YYNGEE. The CDR3 covers 19 residues. With 0 bases removed from V and 6 bases from J, the gap between germline ends came to 25 bases. This chain's CDR3 is CASSVGAGGDGGSGNEQFF. In DNA form, the CDR3 reads TGTGCCAGCAGCGTAGGGGCTGGTGGGGATGGTGGGAGCGGCAATGAGCAGTTCTTC. Full variable domain (outside the CDR3, taken from reference TRBV9 and TRBJ2-1): DSGVTQTPKHLITATGQRVTLRCSPRSGDLSVYWYQQSLDQGLQFLIQYYNGEERAKGNILERFSAQQFPDLHSELNLSSLELGDSALYFCASSVGAGGDGGSGNEQFFGPGTRLTVL.

The CDR3 DNA is TGTGCCAGCGAACAGGGTGCTCAGTTCTTC. Its translation is CASEQGAQFF. The chain recombines TRBV2 with TRBJ2-1; D may be TRBD1 (6 bases). V lost 8 bases to trimming and J lost 13 bases, with 12 bases between them. The CDR3 covers 10 residues. The germline V gene encodes CDR1 SNHLY and CDR2 FYNNEI.

The rearrangement links TRBV9 to TRBJ2-7, with TRBD2 as a possible D gene (6 bases). The CDR3 runs 16 residues. Germline CDR1 SGDLS, CDR2 YYNGEE. Trimming removed 0 bases from V and 3 bases from J, with 16 bases in between. The DNA of the CDR3 is TGTGCCAGCAGCGTAGCTAGCGACGTTCAATTCTACGAGCAGTACTTC. Protein sequence: CASSVASDVQFYEQYF.

V and J are TRBV7-6 and TRBJ2-3, with 9 bases aligning to TRBD2. In germline, CDR1 is SGHVS, CDR2 FNYEAQ. The CDR3 is 18 amino acids. With 4 bases clipped from V and 6 bases from J, the junction kept 17 bases outside the gene matches. The CDR3 nucleotides read TGTGCCAGCAGCTCCCCCCTTGGAGCGGGAGGAATTCAGGATACGCAGTATTTT. Translating gives CASSSPLGAGGIQDTQYF.

The V call is TRBV6-5, the J call TRBJ1-1; a possible D gene is TRBD1 (6 bases). The germline V and J ends were trimmed by 4 bases and 0 bases, with 12 bases remaining between them. Germline V gives CDR1 MNHEY, CDR2 SVGAGI. The CDR3 sequence is 15 residues long. The CDR3 DNA reads TGTGCCAGCAGTTGGACAGCGCACATGAACACTGAAGCTTTCTTT. This translates into CASSWTAHMNTEAFF.

This clone occurred once. The chain has TRBV2 and TRBJ2-2, with D unclear. The ends were cut back, 5 bases at V and 5 bases at J, with 6 bases in the middle. Germline loops: CDR1 SNHLY, CDR2 FYNNEI. CDR3 length: 12 amino acids. This CDR3 reads CASSYGTGELFF. DNA of the CDR3: TGTGCCAGCAGTTACGGGACCGGGGAGCTGTTTTTT.

Here the CDR3 reads CASRTSGYEQYF. The CDR3 DNA sequence: TGTGCCAGCCGGACTAGCGGTTACGAGCAGTACTTC. This chain links TRBV6-5 with TRBJ2-7, with TRBD2 identical over 10 bases. Trimming took 8 bases from V and 4 from J; bases not matched to a gene: 2. The germline V gene has CDR1 MNHEY and CDR2 SVGAGI. The CDR3 runs to 12 residues.

This chain joins TRBV4-1 and TRBJ2-1, with D perhaps TRBD2 (5 bases). The CDR3 totals 12 residues. Germline CDR1 MGHRA, CDR2 YSYEKL. Trimming stripped 6 bases from V and 3 bases from J, with 6 bases between. CDR3: CASRDYYNEQFF. In nucleotides, the CDR3 is TGCGCCAGCAGAGACTACTACAATGAGCAGTTCTTC.

The rearrangement uses TRBV7-9 and TRBJ2-7, with D possibly matching TRBD2 (5 bases). Trimming stripped 5 bases from V and 2 bases from J, with 10 bases between. The CDR3 runs to 13 residues. Germline V gives CDR1 SEHNR, CDR2 FQNEAQ (reference sequence). The CDR3 region is CASSEAVTYEQYF. CDR3 in DNA: TGTGCCAGCAGCGAAGCGGTTACCTACGAGCAGTACTTC.